The present entry profiles one T cell receptor (beta chain) with its context. Its antigen remains unknown. These data belong to a study of shared clonotypes between healthy human individuals. General observations from the study: Naive subsets generally exceeded memory subsets in estimated richness.

The protocol was immunoSEQ multiplex PCR, while the TCRdb copy is restricted to in-frame clones and leaves out a portion. The profile covers around 330,000 clones, with approximately 74% appearing a single time and under 13% taken by the ten largest. V dropped 8 bases and J dropped 1 base, with 17 bases sitting between them. Germline V lookup: CDR1 LNHDA, CDR2 SQIVND (reference sequence). The CDR3 sequence is 15 residues long. Sequenced material: memory CD4+ T cells sorted from blood. The subset here: CD45RA-negative fraction. The chain combines TRBV19 with TRBJ1-1, with D perhaps TRBD1 (6 bases). This TCR derives from a man aged 25-45 years in good health. The CDR3 DNA sequence: TGTGCCAGTCGCCGGGACAAACGAAGGAACACTGAAGCTTTCTTT. It is translated as CASRRDKRRNTEAFF.